This TCR beta chain emerged from a study of cytomegalovirus exposure and HLA in healthy donors. Study-wide results and caveats: Within the data, a cluster of highly shared sequence variants was likely a sequencing artifact.

PCR was performed using 60 Vbeta and 13 Jbeta primers. Clones were read by immunoSEQ multiplex PCR, and TCRdb kept only the in-frame ones, dropping some. The sample has 110,000 or so clones, about 72% seen once. The CDR3 covers 12 residues. The V end was cut by 5 bases, the J end by 0 bases, with 3 bases between. Germline assignment: CDR1 SGHTA and CDR2 FQGNSA. Regarding this clone: Its antigen remains unknown.

The specimen was PBMCs. The TCR was taken from a man in his fifties or sixties in good health and CMV-seropositive. This chain connects TRBV7-2 to TRBJ2-3, with no clear D. The CDR3, as DNA: TGTGCCAGCAGCCGTAGCACAGATACGCAGTATTTT. It is translated as CASSRSTDTQYF.